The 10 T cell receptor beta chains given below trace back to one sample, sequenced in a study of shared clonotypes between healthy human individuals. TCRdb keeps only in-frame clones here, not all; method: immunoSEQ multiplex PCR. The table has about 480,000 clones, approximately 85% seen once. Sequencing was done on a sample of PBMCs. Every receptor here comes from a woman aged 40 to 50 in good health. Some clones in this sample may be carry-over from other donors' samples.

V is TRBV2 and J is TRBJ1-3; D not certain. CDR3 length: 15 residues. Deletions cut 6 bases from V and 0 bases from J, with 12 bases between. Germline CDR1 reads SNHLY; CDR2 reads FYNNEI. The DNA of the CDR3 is TGTGCCAGCAGGGAGAGGGCACTCTCTGGAAACACCATATATTTT. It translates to CASRERALSGNTIYF. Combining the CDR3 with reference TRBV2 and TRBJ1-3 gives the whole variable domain EPEVTQTPSHQVTQMGQEVILRCVPISNHLYFYWYRQILGQKVEFLVSFYNNEISEKSEIFDDQFSVERPDGSNFTLKIRSTKLEDSAMYFCASRERALSGNTIYFGEGSWLTVV.

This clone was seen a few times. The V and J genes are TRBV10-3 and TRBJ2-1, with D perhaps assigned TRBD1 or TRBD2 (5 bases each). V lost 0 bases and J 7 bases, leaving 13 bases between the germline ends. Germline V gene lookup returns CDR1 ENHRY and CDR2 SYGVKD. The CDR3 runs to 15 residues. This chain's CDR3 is CAISESGYGANEQFF. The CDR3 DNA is TGTGCCATCAGTGAGTCGGGTTACGGGGCAAATGAGCAGTTCTTC.

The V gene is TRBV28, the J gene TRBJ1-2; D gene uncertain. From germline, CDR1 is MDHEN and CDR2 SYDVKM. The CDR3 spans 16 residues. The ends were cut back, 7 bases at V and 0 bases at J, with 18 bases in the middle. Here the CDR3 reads CASTHSAGEANYGYTF. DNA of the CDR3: TGTGCCAGCACCCACTCGGCAGGAGAAGCTAACTATGGCTACACCTTC.

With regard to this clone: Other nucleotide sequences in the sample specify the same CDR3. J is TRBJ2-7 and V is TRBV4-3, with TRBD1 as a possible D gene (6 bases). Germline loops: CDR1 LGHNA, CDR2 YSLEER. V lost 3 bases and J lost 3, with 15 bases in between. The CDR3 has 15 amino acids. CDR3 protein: CASSQGANPHYEQYF. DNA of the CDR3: TGCGCCAGCAGCCAGGGGGCGAACCCCCACTACGAGCAGTACTTC.

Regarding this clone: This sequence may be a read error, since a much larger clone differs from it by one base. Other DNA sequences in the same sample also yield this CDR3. In DNA form, the CDR3 reads TGTGCCAGCAGCCCCGGGACTAGCGGCTACGAGCAGTACTTC. Its translation is CASSPGTSGYEQYF. V and J are TRBV9 and TRBJ2-7; 11 nucleotides align to TRBD2. Germline values: CDR1 SGDLS, CDR2 YYNGEE. The CDR3 is made up of 14 amino acids. The junction had 3 bases not matched to a gene; V was cut back by 4 bases and J by 3 bases.

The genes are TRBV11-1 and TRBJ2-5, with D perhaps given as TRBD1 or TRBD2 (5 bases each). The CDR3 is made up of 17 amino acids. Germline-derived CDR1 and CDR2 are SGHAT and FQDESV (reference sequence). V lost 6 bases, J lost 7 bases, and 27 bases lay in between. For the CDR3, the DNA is TGTGCCAGCAGTTATGACTGGGGCGGCCGGACCGGAGGGACCCAGTACTTC. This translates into CASSYDWGGRTGGTQYF.

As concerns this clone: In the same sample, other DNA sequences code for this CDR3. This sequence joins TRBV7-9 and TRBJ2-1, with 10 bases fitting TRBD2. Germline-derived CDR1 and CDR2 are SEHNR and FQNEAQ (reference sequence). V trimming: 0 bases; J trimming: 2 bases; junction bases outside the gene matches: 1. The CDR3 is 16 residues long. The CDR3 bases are TGTGCCAGCAGCTTAGCACTAGCGGGAACCTACAATGAGCAGTTCTTC. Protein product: CASSLALAGTYNEQFF.

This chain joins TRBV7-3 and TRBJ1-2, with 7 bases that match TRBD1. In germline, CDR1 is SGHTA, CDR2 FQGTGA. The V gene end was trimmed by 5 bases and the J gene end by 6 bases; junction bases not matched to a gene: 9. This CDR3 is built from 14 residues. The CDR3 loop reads CASSPTGQGDGYTF. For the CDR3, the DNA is TGTGCCAGCAGCCCCACCGGGCAGGGGGATGGCTACACCTTC.

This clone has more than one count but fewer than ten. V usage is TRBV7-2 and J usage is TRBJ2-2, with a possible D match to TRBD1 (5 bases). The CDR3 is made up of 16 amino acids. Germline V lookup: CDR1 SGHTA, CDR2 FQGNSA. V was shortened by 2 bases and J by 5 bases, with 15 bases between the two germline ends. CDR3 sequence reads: CASSLRQGLGTGELFF. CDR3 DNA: TGTGCCAGCAGCTTACGCCAGGGTTTGGGTACCGGGGAGCTGTTTTTT.

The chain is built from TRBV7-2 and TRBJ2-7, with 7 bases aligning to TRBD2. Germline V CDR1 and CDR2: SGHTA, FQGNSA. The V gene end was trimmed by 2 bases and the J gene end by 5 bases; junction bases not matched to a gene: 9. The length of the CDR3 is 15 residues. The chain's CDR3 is CASSLKAGDGHEQYF. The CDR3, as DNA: TGTGCCAGCAGCTTAAAGGCGGGAGACGGCCACGAGCAGTACTTC.